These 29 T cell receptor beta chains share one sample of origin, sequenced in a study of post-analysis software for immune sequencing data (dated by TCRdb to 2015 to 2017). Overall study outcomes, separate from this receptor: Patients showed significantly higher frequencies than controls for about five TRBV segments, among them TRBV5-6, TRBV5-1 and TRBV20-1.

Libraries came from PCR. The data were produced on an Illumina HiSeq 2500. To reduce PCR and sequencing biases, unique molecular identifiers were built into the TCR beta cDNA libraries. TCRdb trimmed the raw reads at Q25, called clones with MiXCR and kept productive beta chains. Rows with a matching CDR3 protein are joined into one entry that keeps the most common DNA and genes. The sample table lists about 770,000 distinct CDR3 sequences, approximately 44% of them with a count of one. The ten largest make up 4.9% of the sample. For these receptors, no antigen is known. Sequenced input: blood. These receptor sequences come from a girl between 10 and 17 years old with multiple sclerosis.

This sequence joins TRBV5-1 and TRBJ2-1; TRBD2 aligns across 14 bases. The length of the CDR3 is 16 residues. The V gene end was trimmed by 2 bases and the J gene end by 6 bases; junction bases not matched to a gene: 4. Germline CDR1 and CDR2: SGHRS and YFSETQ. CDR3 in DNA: TGCGCCAGCAGCTTTTACGGGACTAGCGGGAGCAATGAGCAGTTCTTC. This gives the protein CASSFYGTSGSNEQFF.

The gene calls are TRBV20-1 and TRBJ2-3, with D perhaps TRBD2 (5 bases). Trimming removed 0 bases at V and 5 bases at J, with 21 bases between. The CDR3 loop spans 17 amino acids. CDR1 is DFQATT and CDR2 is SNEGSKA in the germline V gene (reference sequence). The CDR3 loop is CSARDLAGLQLEDTQYF. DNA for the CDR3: TGCAGTGCTAGAGATCTTGCAGGACTCCAGCTGGAAGATACGCAGTATTTT.

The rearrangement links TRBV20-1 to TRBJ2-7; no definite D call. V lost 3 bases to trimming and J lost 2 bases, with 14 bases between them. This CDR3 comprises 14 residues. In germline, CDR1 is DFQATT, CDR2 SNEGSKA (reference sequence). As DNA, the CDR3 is TGCAGTGCTAGCAATTGGGCAGCTCCCTACGAGCAGTACTTC. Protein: CSASNWAAPYEQYF.

CDR3 sequence: CASSREGRGNYGYTF. The CDR3, as DNA: TGTGCCAGCAGCCGGGAGGGCAGGGGCAACTATGGCTACACCTTC. The chain combines TRBV6-6 with TRBJ1-2; tentatively, D is TRBD1 (6 bases). The germline gives CDR1 MNHNY, CDR2 SVGAGI (reference sequence). Trimming shortened V by 6 bases and J by 2 bases, and 16 bases separated the two germline ends. The CDR3 is 15 residues long.

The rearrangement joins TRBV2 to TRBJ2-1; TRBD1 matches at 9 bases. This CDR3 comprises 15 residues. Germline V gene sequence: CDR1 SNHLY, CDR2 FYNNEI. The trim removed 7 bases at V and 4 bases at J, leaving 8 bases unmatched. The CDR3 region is CASKPDRGTYNEQFF. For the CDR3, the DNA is TGTGCCAGCAAACCCGACAGGGGGACTTACAATGAGCAGTTCTTC.

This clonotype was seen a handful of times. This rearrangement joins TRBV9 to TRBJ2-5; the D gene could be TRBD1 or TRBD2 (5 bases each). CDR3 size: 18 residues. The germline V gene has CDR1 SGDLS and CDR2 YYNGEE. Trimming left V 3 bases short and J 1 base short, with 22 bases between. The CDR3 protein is CASSAVSGGTDAQETQYF. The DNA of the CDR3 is TGTGCCAGCAGCGCAGTGTCGGGTGGGACGGACGCCCAAGAGACCCAGTACTTC. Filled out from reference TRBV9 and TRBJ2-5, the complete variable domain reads DSGVTQTPKHLITATGQRVTLRCSPRSGDLSVYWYQQSLDQGLQFLIQYYNGEERAKGNILERFSAQQFPDLHSELNLSSLELGDSALYFCASSAVSGGTDAQETQYFGPGTRLLVL.

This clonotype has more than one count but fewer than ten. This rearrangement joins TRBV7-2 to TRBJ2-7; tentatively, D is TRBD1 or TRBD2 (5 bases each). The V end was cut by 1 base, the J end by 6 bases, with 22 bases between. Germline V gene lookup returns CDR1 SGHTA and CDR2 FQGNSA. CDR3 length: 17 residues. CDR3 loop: CASSLEEYRTGRGEQYF. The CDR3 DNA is TGTGCCAGCAGCTTAGAAGAATATCGGACGGGACGGGGCGAGCAGTACTTC.

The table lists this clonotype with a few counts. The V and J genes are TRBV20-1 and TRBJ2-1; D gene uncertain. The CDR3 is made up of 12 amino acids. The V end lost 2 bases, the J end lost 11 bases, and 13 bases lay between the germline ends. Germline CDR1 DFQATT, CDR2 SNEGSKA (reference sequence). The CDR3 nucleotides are TGCAGTGCTAGACCCCAAGACACCCAGCAGTTCTTC. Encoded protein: CSARPQDTQQFF.

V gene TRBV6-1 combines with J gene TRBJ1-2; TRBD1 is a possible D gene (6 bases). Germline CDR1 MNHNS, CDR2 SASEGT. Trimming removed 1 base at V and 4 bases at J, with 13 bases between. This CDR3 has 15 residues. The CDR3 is CASSEGGTGIYGYTF. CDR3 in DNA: TGTGCCAGCAGTGAAGGGGGAACAGGGATCTATGGCTACACCTTC.

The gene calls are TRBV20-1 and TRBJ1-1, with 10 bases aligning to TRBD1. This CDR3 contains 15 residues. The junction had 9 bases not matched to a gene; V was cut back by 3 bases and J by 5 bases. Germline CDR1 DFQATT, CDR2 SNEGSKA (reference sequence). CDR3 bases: TGCAGTGCTAGGAAGACAGGGGGCTCGATAACTGAAGCTTTCTTT. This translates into CSARKTGGSITEAFF.

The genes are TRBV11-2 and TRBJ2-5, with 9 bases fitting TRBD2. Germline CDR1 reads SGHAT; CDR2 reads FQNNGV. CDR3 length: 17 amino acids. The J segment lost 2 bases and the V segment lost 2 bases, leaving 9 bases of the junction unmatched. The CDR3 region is CASSLRMGLAGQETQYF. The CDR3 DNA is TGTGCCAGCAGCTTACGGATGGGGCTAGCGGGGCAAGAGACCCAGTACTTC.

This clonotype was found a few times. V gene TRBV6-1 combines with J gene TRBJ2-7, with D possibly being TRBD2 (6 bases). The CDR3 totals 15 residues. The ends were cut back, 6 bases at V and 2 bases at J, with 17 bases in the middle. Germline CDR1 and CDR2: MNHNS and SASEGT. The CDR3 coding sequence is TGTGCCAGCAGCGAGGAGGATACGGGAGCCTACGAGCAGTACTTC. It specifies CASSEEDTGAYEQYF.

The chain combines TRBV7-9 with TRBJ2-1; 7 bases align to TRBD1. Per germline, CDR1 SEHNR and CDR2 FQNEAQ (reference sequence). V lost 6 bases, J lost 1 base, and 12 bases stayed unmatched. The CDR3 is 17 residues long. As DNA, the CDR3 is TGTGCCAGCAGGAACCTAGGGGGCTCCAATTCCTACAATGAGCAGTTCTTC. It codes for CASRNLGGSNSYNEQFF.

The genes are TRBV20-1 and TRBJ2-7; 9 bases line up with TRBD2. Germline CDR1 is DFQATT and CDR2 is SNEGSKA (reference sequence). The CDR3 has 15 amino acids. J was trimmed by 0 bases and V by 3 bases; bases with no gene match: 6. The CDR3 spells CSARIAGGSSYEQYF. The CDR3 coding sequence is TGCAGTGCTAGGATCGCGGGGGGGAGCTCCTACGAGCAGTACTTC.

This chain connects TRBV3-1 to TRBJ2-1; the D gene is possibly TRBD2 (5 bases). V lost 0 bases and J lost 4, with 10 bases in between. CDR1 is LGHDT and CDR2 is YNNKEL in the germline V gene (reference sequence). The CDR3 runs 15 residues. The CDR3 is CASSQELGKYNEQFF. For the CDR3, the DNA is TGTGCCAGCAGCCAAGAGCTCGGGAAGTACAATGAGCAGTTCTTC.

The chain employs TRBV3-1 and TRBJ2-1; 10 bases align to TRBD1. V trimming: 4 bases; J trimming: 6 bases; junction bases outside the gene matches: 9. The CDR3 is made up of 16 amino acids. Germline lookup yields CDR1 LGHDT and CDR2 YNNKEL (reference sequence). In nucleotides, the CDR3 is TGTGCCAGCAGCCTCGCCCCGGGACAGGGGTTCAATGAGCAGTTCTTC. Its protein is CASSLAPGQGFNEQFF.

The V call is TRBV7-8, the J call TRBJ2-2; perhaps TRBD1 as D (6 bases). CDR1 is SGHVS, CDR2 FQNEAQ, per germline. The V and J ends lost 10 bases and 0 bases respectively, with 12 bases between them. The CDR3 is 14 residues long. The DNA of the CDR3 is TGTGCCACCCGACAGGCCTCGAACACCGGGGAGCTGTTTTTT. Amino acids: CATRQASNTGELFF.

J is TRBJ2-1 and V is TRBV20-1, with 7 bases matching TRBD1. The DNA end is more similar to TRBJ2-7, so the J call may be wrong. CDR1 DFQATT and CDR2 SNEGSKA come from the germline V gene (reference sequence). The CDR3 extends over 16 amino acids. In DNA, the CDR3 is TGCAGTGCTAGAGACCATACAGGGGTGGGTTCCTACGAGCAGTACTTC. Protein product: CSARDHTGVGSYEQYF.

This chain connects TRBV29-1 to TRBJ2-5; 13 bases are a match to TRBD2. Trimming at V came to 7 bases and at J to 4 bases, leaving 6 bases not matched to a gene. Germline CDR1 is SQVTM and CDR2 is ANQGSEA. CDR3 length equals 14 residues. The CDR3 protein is CSGYGLAGVETQYF. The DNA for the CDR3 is TGCAGCGGTTACGGACTAGCGGGAGTAGAGACCCAGTACTTC. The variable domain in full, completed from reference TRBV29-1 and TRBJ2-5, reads SAVISQKPSRDICQRGTSLTIQCQVDSQVTMMFWYRQQPGQSLTLIATANQGSEATYESGFVIDKFPISRPNLTFSTLTVSNMSPEDSSIYLCSGYGLAGVETQYFGPGTRLLVL.

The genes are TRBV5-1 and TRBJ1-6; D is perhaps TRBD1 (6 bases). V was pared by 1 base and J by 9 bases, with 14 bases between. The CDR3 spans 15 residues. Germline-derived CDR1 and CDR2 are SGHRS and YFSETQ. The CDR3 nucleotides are TGCGCCAGCAGCTTGTCGGGTCAGGGGCGTTCACCCCTCCACTTT. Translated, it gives CASSLSGQGRSPLHF. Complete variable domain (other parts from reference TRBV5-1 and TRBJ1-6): KAGVTQTPRYLIKTRGQQVTLSCSPISGHRSVSWYQQTPGQGLQFLFEYFSETQRNKGNFPGRFSGRQFSNSRSEMNVSTLELGDSALYLCASSLSGQGRSPLHFGNGTRLTVT.

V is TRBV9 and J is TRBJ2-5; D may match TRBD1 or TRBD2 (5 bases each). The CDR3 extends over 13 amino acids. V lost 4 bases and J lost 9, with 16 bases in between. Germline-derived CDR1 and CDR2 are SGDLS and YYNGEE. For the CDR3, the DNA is TGTGCCAGCAGCTCCGGGGAAGGGGCCCCCCAGTACTTC. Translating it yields CASSSGEGAPQYF. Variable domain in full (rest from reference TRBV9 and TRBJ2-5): DSGVTQTPKHLITATGQRVTLRCSPRSGDLSVYWYQQSLDQGLQFLIQYYNGEERAKGNILERFSAQQFPDLHSELNLSSLELGDSALYFCASSSGEGAPQYFGPGTRLLVL.

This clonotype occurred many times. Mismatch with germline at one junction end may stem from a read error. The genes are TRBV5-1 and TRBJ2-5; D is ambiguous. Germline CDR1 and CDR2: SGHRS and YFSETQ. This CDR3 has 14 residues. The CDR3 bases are TGTGCCAGCAGCTTAGTAGGCGGCCAAGAGACCCAGTACTTC. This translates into CASSLVGGQETQYF.

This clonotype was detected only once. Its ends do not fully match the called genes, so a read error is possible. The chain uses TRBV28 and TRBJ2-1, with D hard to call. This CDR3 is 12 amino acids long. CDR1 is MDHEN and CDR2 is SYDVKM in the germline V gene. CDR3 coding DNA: TGTGCCAACAGTTTAGTCGGCGGCGTGCAGTTCTTC. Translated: CANSLVGGVQFF.

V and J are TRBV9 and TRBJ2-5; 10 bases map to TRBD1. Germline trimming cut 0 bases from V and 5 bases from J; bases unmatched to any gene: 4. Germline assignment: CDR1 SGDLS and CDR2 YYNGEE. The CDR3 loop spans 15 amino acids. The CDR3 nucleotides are TGTGCCAGCAGCGTAGGGACAGGGGGAGGGGAGACCCAGTACTTC. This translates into CASSVGTGGGETQYF.

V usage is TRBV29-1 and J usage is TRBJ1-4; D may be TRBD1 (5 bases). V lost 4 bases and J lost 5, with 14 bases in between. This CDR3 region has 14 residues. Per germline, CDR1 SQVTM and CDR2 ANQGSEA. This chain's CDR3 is CSVGVGTRNEKLFF. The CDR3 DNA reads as TGCAGCGTTGGGGTGGGGACCAGGAATGAAAAACTGTTTTTT.

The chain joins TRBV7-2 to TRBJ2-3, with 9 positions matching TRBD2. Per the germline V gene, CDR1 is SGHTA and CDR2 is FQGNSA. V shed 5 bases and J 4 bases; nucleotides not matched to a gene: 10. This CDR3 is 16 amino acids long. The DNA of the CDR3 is TGTGCCAGCAGCCCTCGGGGTAGCGGGAGAGCAGATACGCAGTATTTT. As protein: CASSPRGSGRADTQYF.

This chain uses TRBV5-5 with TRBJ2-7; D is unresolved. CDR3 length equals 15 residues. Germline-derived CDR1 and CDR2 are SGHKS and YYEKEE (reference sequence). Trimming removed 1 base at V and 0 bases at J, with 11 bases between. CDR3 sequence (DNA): TGTGCCAGCAGCTTGAAAGGGTTGAGCTCCTACGAGCAGTACTTC. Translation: CASSLKGLSSYEQYF.

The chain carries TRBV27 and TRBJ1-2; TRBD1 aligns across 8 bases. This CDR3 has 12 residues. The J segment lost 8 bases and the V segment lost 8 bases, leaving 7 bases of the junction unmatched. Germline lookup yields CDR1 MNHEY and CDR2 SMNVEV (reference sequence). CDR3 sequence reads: CASGATGVGYTF. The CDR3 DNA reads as TGTGCCAGCGGCGCGACAGGGGTGGGCTACACCTTC.

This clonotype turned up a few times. The CDR3 here is CSVDEAGLIGGYTF. CDR3 coding DNA: TGCAGCGTTGATGAGGCAGGGTTGATTGGGGGCTACACCTTC. The chain uses TRBV29-1 and TRBJ1-2; tentatively, D is TRBD1 (5 bases). Germline CDR1 SQVTM, CDR2 ANQGSEA. CDR3 length: 14 residues. V dropped 3 bases and J dropped 8 bases, with 19 bases sitting between them.